This T cell receptor beta chain was captured in a study of blood T cell repertoires in COVID-19. As processed by the authors: How many nucleated cells were present was estimated from reference gene primer amplification. The data were produced by immunoSEQ multiplex PCR, yet TCRdb's version contains in-frame clones alone and is incomplete. The DNA was the basis for D and trimming; V, J and clone size are from that table. In the table there are about 480,000 clones, roughly 90% of which are singletons. Participants had their cohort set by participant-reported clinical history. The junction had 7 bases not matched to a gene; V was cut back by 4 bases and J by 6 bases. The CDR3 extends over 15 amino acids. Germline CDR1 SNHLY, CDR2 FYNNEI.

The chain couples TRBV2 to TRBJ2-1; 9 bases match TRBD2. The sample was PBMCs or T cells enriched from blood (not recorded which). The receptor was derived from a woman aged 40 to 50 who had recovered from COVID-19. Written as DNA, the CDR3 is TGTGCCAGCAGTGTTGGCGGGAGGGCCTCCAATGAGCAGTTCTTC. Its protein is CASSVGGRASNEQFF.